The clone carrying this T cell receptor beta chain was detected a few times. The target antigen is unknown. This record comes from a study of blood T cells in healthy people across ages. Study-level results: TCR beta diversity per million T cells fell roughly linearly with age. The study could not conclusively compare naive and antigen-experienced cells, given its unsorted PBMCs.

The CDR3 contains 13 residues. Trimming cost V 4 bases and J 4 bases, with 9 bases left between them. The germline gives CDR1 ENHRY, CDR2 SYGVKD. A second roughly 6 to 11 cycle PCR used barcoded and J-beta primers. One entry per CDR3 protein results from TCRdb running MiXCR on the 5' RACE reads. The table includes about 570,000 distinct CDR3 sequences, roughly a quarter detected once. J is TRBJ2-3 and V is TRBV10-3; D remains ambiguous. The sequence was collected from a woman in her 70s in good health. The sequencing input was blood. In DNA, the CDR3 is TGTGCCATCAGTGGGGAAGAGGCAGATACGCAGTATTTT. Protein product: CAISGEEADTQYF.